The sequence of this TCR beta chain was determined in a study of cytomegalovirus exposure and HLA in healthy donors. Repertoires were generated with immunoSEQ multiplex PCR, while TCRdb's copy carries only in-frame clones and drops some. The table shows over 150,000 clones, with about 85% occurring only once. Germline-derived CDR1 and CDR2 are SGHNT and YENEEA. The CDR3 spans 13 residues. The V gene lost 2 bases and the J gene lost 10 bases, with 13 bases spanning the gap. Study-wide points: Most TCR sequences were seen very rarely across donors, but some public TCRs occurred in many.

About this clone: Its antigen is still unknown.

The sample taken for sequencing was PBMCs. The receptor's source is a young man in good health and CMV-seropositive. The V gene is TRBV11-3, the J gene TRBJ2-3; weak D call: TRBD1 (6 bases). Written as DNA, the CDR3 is TGTGCCAGCAGCTTATTGGCCGGGACACCGCAGTATTTT. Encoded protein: CASSLLAGTPQYF.